The sequence of this T cell receptor (beta chain) was determined in a study of cytomegalovirus exposure and HLA in healthy donors. 60 Vbeta and 13 Jbeta primers were used in PCR. TCRdb's table, derived via immunoSEQ multiplex PCR, lists solely in-frame clones and lacks some. Seen here are approximately 90,000 clones, 7.6% observed once, and the top ten hold about 2.5%. CDR1 and CDR2 (germline): SGHTA, FQGNSA. V gave up 4 bases and J gave up 4 bases; unmatched junction bases: 6. The CDR3 is made up of 15 amino acids. The specimen was PBMCs. The TCR was taken from a man aged 50-59 years in good health and CMV-seronegative. The chain is built from TRBV7-2 and TRBJ1-4, with 7 bases identical to TRBD1. The CDR3 DNA reads TGTGCCAGCAGCTCGGGACAGAAAATTAATGAAAAACTGTTTTTT. Translation gives CASSSGQKINEKLFF.